The sequence of this TCR beta chain was determined in a study of blood T cell repertoires in COVID-19 (dated by TCRdb to 2018 to 2021). Concerning the study at large: Samples from collaborators originated in the United States, Italy and Spain and spanned both the acute and convalescent phases of COVID-19. The material from the prospective study consisted of cDNA or gDNA derived from T cells, B-cell-depleted T cells, or PBMCs. The dataset comprised deeply sampled blood TCRbeta repertoires from subjects exposed to, actively infected with, or recovered from COVID-19. The repertoires were released in a freely available public database meant as a resource for research on the immune response to SARS-CoV-2. The samples were drawn from two sources: the first 160 participants of the ongoing ImmuneRACE study, and 950 to 1,500 subjects contributed by 6 global collaborators. A de-identified subject ID, COVID-19 status, age in years and sex were almost always included in the sample metadata. Where HLA class I and class II types were available, the types were taken from metadata supplied by the sample provider, not from assay-based typing. Beyond this particular receptor, the publication reports: The quantity of clinical and demographic metadata differed by source and by participant and was supplied without curation.

On this clone: Its antigen has not been determined. No quality values exist for individual bases; no much larger clone is one base distant.

Enrolling through a virtual design, the prospective study's participants ranged in age from roughly 18 to 89 years and lived across 24 United States geographic areas. Cohort assignment in the prospective study relied on participant-reported clinical history from a screening survey and a study questionnaire. In the prospective study, mobile phlebotomists collected whole blood, serum and a nasopharyngeal or oropharyngeal swab from each participant. Over an approximately 2-month period, participants in the prospective study had the option of providing additional blood draws and questionnaires. Before DNA extraction, prospective study blood samples were shipped either frozen or at room temperature. TCRbeta CDR3 regions were amplified from genomic DNA by means of the immunoSEQ Assay, a bias-controlled multiplex PCR. Per the authors' processing: Within the assay, amplification of reference gene primers was used to estimate how many nucleated cells each sample contained. To quantify the absolute abundance of each unique TCRbeta CDR3 rearrangement, sequence reads were collapsed and filtered. For each sample, productive Simpson clonality was calculated as the square root of Simpson's diversity index across productive rearrangements. Entries here come from immuneACCESS through TCRdb and include only in-frame sequences with V and J called. Some clones fail to appear in such tables; in the studies checked, an unresolved V gene covers under half of the shortfall, and the cause of the remainder is unknown. That table furnishes V, J and clone size, whereas the DNA furnished D and trimming. Across this sample there are approximately 290,000 clones, with around 91% seen only once. The leading ten clones occupy over 3.5% of the sample.

Counted from cysteine to phenylalanine, this CDR3 has 15 amino acids. Only the CDR3 region is kept as DNA, spanning 45 bases read in frame from base 1. Between the V and J ends, shortened by 0 bases and 3 bases respectively, the junction contains 11 bases. Sequences MNHEY (CDR1) and SVGAGI (CDR2) are obtained from the germline V gene. The sample was PBMCs or T cells enriched from blood (not recorded which). This sequence was found in a woman under 30 with acute COVID-19. The chain couples TRBV6-5 to TRBJ1-1; no D gene can be assigned with confidence. The CDR3 sequence is CASSYSDYSDTEAFF. The DNA sequence reads TGTGCCAGCAGTTACTCCGACTATTCGGACACTGAAGCTTTCTTT.